Many counts were recorded for the clone carrying this T cell receptor (beta chain). Its specificity is not known. This sample is part of a study of blood T cells in healthy people across ages. Primers used in a second PCR of about 6 to 12 cycles were a sample-barcoded 5' primer and a J-beta primer mix. TCRdb itself ran the 5' RACE reads through MiXCR, one entry per CDR3 protein. The data contain roughly 640,000 distinct CDR3 sequences, approximately 30% of them singletons. Points from the study as a whole: The diversity estimates, figures obtained from one million T cells, were considered underestimates.

CDR1 is MNHEY and CDR2 is SMNVEV in the germline V gene (reference sequence). The CDR3 sequence is 13 residues long. V was pared by 5 bases and J by 7 bases, with 12 bases between. This receptor was taken from a woman at least 80 years old in good health. The chain uses TRBV27 and TRBJ2-1; D ambiguous. The sample comprised blood. The CDR3 DNA is TGTGCCAGCAGTCAAGCGAATGGGAATGAGCAGTTCTTC. Its translation is CASSQANGNEQFF.